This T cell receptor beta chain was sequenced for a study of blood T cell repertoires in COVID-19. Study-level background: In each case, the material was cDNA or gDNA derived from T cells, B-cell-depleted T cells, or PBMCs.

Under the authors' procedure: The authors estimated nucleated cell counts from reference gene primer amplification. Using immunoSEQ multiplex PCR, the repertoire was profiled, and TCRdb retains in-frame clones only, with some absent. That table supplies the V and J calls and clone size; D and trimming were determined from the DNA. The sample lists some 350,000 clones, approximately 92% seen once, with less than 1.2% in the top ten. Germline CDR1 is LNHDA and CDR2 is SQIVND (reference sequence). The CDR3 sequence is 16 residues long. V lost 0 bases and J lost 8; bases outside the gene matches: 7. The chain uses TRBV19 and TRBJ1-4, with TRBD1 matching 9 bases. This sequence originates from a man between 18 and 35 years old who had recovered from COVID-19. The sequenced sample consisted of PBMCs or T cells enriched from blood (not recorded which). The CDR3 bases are TGTGCCAGTAGTATAGATATGACAGGGGGAAAGGAAAAACTGTTTTTT. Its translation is CASSIDMTGGKEKLFF.